Listed below are T cell receptor beta chains from one sample, sequenced in a study of OX40 agonist ivuxolimab in advanced cancers. Repertoires were generated with immunoSEQ multiplex PCR, while TCRdb's copy carries only in-frame clones and drops some. The table lists 65,000 to 70,000 clones, 65% to 80% of them singletons. Sequencing was performed on CD4+ or CD8+ T cells sorted from blood, taken in a trial of the OX40 agonist ivuxolimab. These receptors all stem from an adult with an advanced solid tumor such as melanoma, head and neck, liver or kidney cancer. CDR3s include the opening cysteine and the closing phenylalanine or tryptophan. A D gene is named only where the DNA matches it firmly. Rows give clone size only sometimes, using once, few, many, or a class for an expanded clone.

d_call,clone_size,j_call,v_call,cdr3_nt,cdr3_aa
-,-,TRBJ2-4,TRBV30,TGTGCCTGGAGTGAGGGGGGTGGGACCAGTCCCACCAAAAACATTCAGTACTTC,CAWSEGGGTSPTKNIQYF
-,many,TRBJ2-7,TRBV5-1,TGCGCCAGCAGCTTGGACGGGACGGTCTACGAGCAGTACTTC,CASSLDGTVYEQYF
TRBD1,-,TRBJ2-6,TRBV15,TGTGCCACCAGCAGAGATCGACAGGGACCCTCCTCTGGGGCCAACGTCCTGACTTTC,CATSRDRQGPSSGANVLTF
TRBD1,few,TRBJ1-5,TRBV28,TGTGCCAGCAGTTTACCGCCCCTTTCCGACAGGGAGAGAGCGGGCAATCAGCCCCAGCATTTT,CASSLPPLSDRERAGNQPQHF
-,once,TRBJ2-5,TRBV10-3,TGTGCCATCAGGGGGGGACAGAATCAAGAGACCCAGTACTTC,CAIRGGQNQETQYF
TRBD1,-,TRBJ1-6,TRBV5-5,TGTGCCAGCAGCTTGGGGCCTTCCGGGACAGGGGGTTTTTTACCCCTCCACTTT,CASSLGPSGTGGFLPLHF
TRBD2,-,TRBJ2-7,TRBV6-5,TGTGCCAGCAGTACTACTAGCGGGAGTTACGAGCAGTACTTC,CASSTTSGSYEQYF
-,-,TRBJ2-3,TRBV29-1,TGCAGCGTTGTCTTCGGGCCCGGGGTGGGTCGGCTGCGCACAGATACGCAGTATTTT,CSVVFGPGVGRLRTDTQYF
-,-,TRBJ2-3,TRBV10-2,TGCGCCAGCAGTCCCGCAGATACGCAGTATTTT,CASSPADTQYF
-,-,TRBJ1-3,TRBV2,TGTGCCAGCAGTGAAAGCCGGCCGGCCTCTGGAAACACCATATATTTT,CASSESRPASGNTIYF
-,-,TRBJ2-7,TRBV5-6,TGTGCCAGCACCTCCGGCCGAGAGAGGAAGGGCTACGAGCAGTACTTC,CASTSGRERKGYEQYF
TRBD1,-,TRBJ1-5,TRBV7-6,TGTGCCAGCAGCTTATCAGGGGGAAATCAGCCCCAGCATTTT,CASSLSGGNQPQHF
TRBD1,-,TRBJ1-1,TRBV2,TGTGCCAGCAGTGCCGTTGGACAGGGGGGGACTGAAGCTTTCTTT,CASSAVGQGGTEAFF
TRBD1,-,TRBJ2-1,TRBV2,TGTGCCAGCAGGAAGGGGACAGAGTGGTACAATGAGCAGTTCTTC,CASRKGTEWYNEQFF
-,-,TRBJ2-2,TRBV5-4,TGTGCCAGCAGCCCGGCAGCCGGGGAGCTGTTTTTT,CASSPAAGELFF
-,-,TRBJ2-7,TRBV4-1,TGCGCCAGCAGCCAAGGGCAACAGGGCCCCTACGAGCAGTACTTC,CASSQGQQGPYEQYF